The clone carrying this T cell receptor beta chain was counted at least ten times. Germline values: CDR1 MDHEN, CDR2 SYDVKM. The CDR3 runs 13 residues. V shed 3 bases, J shed 8 bases, and the junction held 5 bases outside the gene matches. Methods described previously, with TCR primers listed, were used for bulk TCR libraries. In TCRdb, the PCR reads were re-called with MiXCR into one record per CDR3 protein. This repertoire shows more than 450,000 distinct CDR3 sequences, roughly a fifth found once; its top ten account for roughly 0.81%. These data come from a study of molecular identifiers for immune sequencing clone quantification. As CD8+CD4-CCR7+CD45RA+ cells, naive CD8 T cells were sorted.

This clonotype originated in a human donor in good health. Some libraries in this study had Jurkat cell RNA spiked in. This rearrangement joins TRBV28 to TRBJ2-7; TRBD2 agrees at 9 bases. Specimen: naive CD8+ T cells from blood, with Jurkat cell RNA spiked in. Subset denoted: FACS-sorted CD8+CD4-CCR7+CD45RA+ naive T cells. The CDR3 sequence: CASSLSTSGQQYF. The CDR3 DNA is TGTGCCAGCAGTTTGTCGACTAGCGGTCAGCAGTACTTC.